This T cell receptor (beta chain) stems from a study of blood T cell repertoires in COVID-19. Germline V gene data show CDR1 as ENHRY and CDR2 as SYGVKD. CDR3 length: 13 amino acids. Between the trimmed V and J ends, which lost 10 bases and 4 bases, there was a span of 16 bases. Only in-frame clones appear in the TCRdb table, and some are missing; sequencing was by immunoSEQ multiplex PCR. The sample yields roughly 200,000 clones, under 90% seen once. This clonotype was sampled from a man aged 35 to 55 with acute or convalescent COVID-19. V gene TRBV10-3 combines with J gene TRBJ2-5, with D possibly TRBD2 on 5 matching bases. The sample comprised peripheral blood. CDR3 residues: CATTGGPGETQYF. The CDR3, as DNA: TGTGCCACCACCGGCGGGCCGGGAGAGACCCAGTACTTC.